The table lists the clone carrying this T cell receptor (beta chain) with a few counts. Its cognate antigen is unknown. The data were taken from a study of T cell responses to AZD1222 COVID-19 vaccine. This CDR3 region has 13 residues. CDR1 and CDR2 (germline): MNHEY, SMNVEV (reference sequence). Trimming removed 0 bases from V and 6 bases from J, with 9 bases in between. Clones were sequenced by immunoSEQ multiplex PCR, and TCRdb holds only the in-frame ones, with some missing. The table shows roughly 120,000 clones, with 80% to 90% occurring only once. Study-wide findings and caveats: Donors were chiefly white British, with a greater number of females, and clonal diversity was perhaps underestimated. Baseline seropositivity occurred in only six AZD1222 recipients. The study found Spike-specific TCR breadth and depth rose after two AZD1222 doses.

The sequenced sample was peripheral blood, obtained on day 0 of AZD1222 vaccination. The chain has TRBV27 and TRBJ2-7, with D unresolved. This sequence was found in an adult in good health. This CDR3 is CASSLSLFGEQYF. The CDR3 DNA is TGTGCCAGCAGTTTATCGCTCTTCGGCGAGCAGTACTTC.